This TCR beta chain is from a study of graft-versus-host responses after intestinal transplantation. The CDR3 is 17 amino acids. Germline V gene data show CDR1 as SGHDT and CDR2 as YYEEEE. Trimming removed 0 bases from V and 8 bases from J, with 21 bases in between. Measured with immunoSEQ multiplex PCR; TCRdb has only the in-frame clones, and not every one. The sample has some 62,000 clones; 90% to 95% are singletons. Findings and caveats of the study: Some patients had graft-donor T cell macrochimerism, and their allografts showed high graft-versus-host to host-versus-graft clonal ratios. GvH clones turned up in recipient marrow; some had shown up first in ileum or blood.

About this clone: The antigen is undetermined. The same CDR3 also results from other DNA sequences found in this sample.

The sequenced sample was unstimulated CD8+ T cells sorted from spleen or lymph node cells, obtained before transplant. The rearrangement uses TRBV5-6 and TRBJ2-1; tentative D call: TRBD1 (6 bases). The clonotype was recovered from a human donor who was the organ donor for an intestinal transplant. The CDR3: CASSLATGLEFFDEQFF. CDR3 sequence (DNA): TGTGCCAGCAGCTTGGCTACAGGGCTGGAGTTTTTCGATGAGCAGTTCTTC.